Below are 8 T cell receptor beta chains sequenced from a single sample in a study of graft-versus-host responses after intestinal transplantation. Only in-frame clones appear in the TCRdb table, and some are missing; sequencing was by immunoSEQ multiplex PCR. The data contain approximately 89,000 clones, around 93% of them singletons. These receptors are not linked to any known antigen. This material consisted of unstimulated CD8+ T cells sorted from spleen or lymph node cells, taken before transplant. Receptors originate from a human donor who was the organ donor for an intestinal transplant.

The chain uses TRBV18 and TRBJ1-2, with D unresolved. Per the germline V gene, CDR1 is KGHSH and CDR2 is LQKENI. With 6 bases removed from V and 7 bases from J, the gap between germline ends came to 9 bases. The CDR3 has 11 amino acids. CDR3 sequence (DNA): TGTGCCAGCTCTCTATACCTTGGCTACACCTTC. This translates into CASSLYLGYTF.

This chain uses TRBV7-3 with TRBJ2-1; 7 bases fit TRBD1. This CDR3 spans 16 amino acids. Germline V lookup: CDR1 SGHTA, CDR2 FQGTGA. J gave up 0 bases and V 4 bases, and 6 bases lay outside the gene matches. The DNA for the CDR3 is TGTGCCAGCAGCTGGACAGGCGCCCGCTCCTACAATGAGCAGTTCTTC. Its protein is CASSWTGARSYNEQFF.

The chain has TRBV2 and TRBJ2-1, with a tentative D call TRBD2 (6 bases). This CDR3 is built from 16 residues. V was pared by 3 bases and J by 2 bases, with 14 bases between. The germline V gene encodes CDR1 SNHLY and CDR2 FYNNEI. The CDR3 region has the DNA TGTGCCAGCAGTGATTCCGGGACTGTTACCTACAATGAGCAGTTCTTC. Amino acids: CASSDSGTVTYNEQFF.

The rearrangement joins TRBV11-2 to TRBJ2-7; 9 bases are shared with TRBD2. V shed 6 bases, J shed 4 bases, and the junction held 7 bases outside the gene matches. There are 14 residues in the CDR3. The germline CDR1 and CDR2 sequences are SGHAT and FQNNGV. This CDR3 reads CASSPLAGFYEQYF. CDR3 sequence (DNA): TGTGCCAGCAGTCCGCTAGCGGGATTTTACGAGCAGTACTTC.

The chain carries TRBV13 and TRBJ2-4, with D possibly matching TRBD2 (5 bases). V lost 4 bases to trimming and J lost 9 bases, with 13 bases between them. The CDR3 sequence is 13 residues long. Germline CDR1 PRHDT, CDR2 FYEKMQ (reference sequence). CDR3 loop: CASSSPGSVIQYF. CDR3 sequence (DNA): TGTGCCAGCAGCTCTCCGGGGAGCGTCATTCAGTACTTC. The full variable domain, in which reference TRBV13 and TRBJ2-4 provide the parts outside the CDR3, is AAGVIQSPRHLIKEKRETATLKCYPIPRHDTVYWYQQGPGQDPQFLISFYEKMQSDKGSIPDRFSAQQFSDYHSELNMSSLELGDSALYFCASSSPGSVIQYFGAGTRLSVL.

This chain uses TRBV7-6 with TRBJ2-2, with 10 bases fitting TRBD2. The CDR3 covers 16 residues. J lost 4 bases, V lost 5 bases, and 7 bases had no gene match. CDR1 is SGHVS, CDR2 FNYEAQ, per germline. The CDR3 sequence is CASSAKLAGSTGELFF. CDR3 nucleotide sequence: TGTGCCAGCAGCGCAAAACTAGCGGGATCCACCGGGGAGCTGTTTTTT. The full variable domain, in which reference TRBV7-6 and TRBJ2-2 provide the parts outside the CDR3, is GAGVSQSPRYKVTKRGQDVALRCDPISGHVSLYWYRQALGQGPEFLTYFNYEAQQDKSGLPNDRFSAERPEGSISTLTIQRTEQRDSAMYRCASSAKLAGSTGELFFGEGSRLTVL.

V is TRBV10-3 and J is TRBJ1-6; D remains unclear. Germline V lookup: CDR1 ENHRY, CDR2 SYGVKD. CDR3 length equals 15 residues. V dropped 3 bases and J dropped 6 bases, with 12 bases sitting between them. CDR3 DNA: TGTGCCATCAGTGATCTTCGAGCGGGTAATTCACCCCTCCACTTT. Its translation: CAISDLRAGNSPLHF.

The V call is TRBV4-2, the J call TRBJ2-1; 8 bases are shared with TRBD1. The V segment lost 4 bases and the J segment 10 bases; nucleotides outside the gene matches: 18. Looked up from germline, CDR1 is LGHNA and CDR2 is YNFKEQ. The CDR3 length is 17 residues. The DNA of the CDR3 is TGTGCCAGCAGCCCGAACCCCCGACAGGGGCCCGGGGGCGAGCAGTTCTTC. This translates into CASSPNPRQGPGGEQFF.